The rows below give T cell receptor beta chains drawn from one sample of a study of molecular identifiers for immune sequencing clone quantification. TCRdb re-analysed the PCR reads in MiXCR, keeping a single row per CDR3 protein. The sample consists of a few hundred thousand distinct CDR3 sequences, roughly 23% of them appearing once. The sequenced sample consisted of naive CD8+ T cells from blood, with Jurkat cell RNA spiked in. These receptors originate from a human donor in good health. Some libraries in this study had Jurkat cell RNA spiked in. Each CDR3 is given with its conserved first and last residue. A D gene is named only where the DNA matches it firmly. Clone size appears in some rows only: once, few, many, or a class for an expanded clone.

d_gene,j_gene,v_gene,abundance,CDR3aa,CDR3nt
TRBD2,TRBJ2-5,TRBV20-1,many,CSARDPAGGGETQYF,TGCAGTGCTAGAGATCCTGCGGGGGGCGGAGAGACCCAGTACTTC
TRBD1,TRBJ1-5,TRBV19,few,CASSLDRGDHSNQPQHF,TGTGCCAGTAGTTTGGACAGGGGCGATCATAGCAATCAGCCCCAGCATTTT
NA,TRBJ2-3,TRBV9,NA,CASSVGRTDTQYF,TGTGCCAGCAGCGTAGGTCGGACAGATACGCAGTATTTT
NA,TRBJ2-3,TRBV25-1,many,CASSEGGTSYDTQYF,TGTGCCAGCAGTGAAGGAGGGACGTCATATGATACGCAGTATTTT
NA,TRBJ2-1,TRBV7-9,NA,CASSLPGATSQQFF,TGTGCCAGCAGCTTACCCGGGGCCACAAGTCAGCAGTTCTTC
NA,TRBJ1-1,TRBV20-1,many,CSAPEDGMNTEAFF,TGCAGTGCTCCCGAGGACGGGATGAACACTGAAGCTTTCTTT
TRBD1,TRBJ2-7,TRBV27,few,CASSGGPGQAFWEQYF,TGTGCCAGCAGTGGTGGGCCGGGACAGGCTTTCTGGGAGCAGTACTTC
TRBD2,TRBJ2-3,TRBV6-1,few,CASSERLAGGPVDTQYF,TGTGCCAGCAGTGAAAGACTAGCGGGGGGGCCGGTAGATACGCAGTATTTT
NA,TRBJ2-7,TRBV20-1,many,CSAAGTNYEQYF,TGCAGTGCGGCCGGGACCAACTACGAGCAGTACTTC
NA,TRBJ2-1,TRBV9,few,CASSVVPGNEQFF,TGTGCCAGCAGCGTTGTTCCAGGGAATGAGCAGTTCTTC
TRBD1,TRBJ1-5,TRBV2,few,CASSGQGGRYQPQHF,TGTGCCAGCAGTGGACAGGGTGGGCGTTATCAGCCCCAGCATTTT
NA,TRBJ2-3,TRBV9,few,CASSVATGGSTDTQYF,TGTGCCAGCAGCGTAGCTACTGGAGGAAGCACAGATACGCAGTATTTT
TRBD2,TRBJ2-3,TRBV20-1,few,CSARDFSGGTDTQYF,TGCAGTGCTAGAGATTTTAGCGGGGGCACAGATACGCAGTATTTT
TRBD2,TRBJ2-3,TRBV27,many,CASSPELAGVPDTQYF,TGTGCCAGCAGTCCCGAGCTAGCGGGAGTACCAGATACGCAGTATTTT
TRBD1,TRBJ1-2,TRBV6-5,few,CASSTGQTHSGYGYTF,TGTGCCAGCAGTACGGGACAGACCCATAGCGGCTATGGCTACACCTTC
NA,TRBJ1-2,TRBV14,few,CASSQRTVYGYTF,TGTGCCAGCAGCCAACGGACAGTCTATGGCTACACCTTC
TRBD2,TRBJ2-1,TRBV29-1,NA,CSVDGAGDLSTYERFF,TGCAGCGTTGATGGGGCGGGAGACCTTTCGACCTATGAGCGGTTCTTC
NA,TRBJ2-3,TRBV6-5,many,CASSGTEHSTDTQYF,TGTGCCAGCAGTGGGACGGAGCATAGCACAGATACGCAGTATTTT
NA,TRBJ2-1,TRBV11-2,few,CASSLMLSGVSGNEQFF,TGTGCCAGCAGCCTGATGCTATCGGGAGTGTCGGGTAATGAGCAGTTCTTC
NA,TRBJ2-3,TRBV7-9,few,CASSSFGRSTDTQYF,TGTGCCAGCAGCTCTTTCGGGCGTAGCACAGATACGCAGTATTTT
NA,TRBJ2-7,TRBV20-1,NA,CSVRDRNQPYYEQYF,TGCAGTGTCAGAGATAGAAACCAGCCGTACTACGAGCAGTACTTC
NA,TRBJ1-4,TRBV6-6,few,CASSLVGTPNEKLFF,TGTGCCAGCAGTCTTGTGGGGACACCTAATGAAAAACTGTTTTTT
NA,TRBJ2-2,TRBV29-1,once,CSVEYPTNAGELFF,TGCAGCGTTGAGTACCCGACGAACGCCGGGGAGCTGTTTTTT
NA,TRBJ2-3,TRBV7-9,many,CASSASSGTDTQYF,TGTGCCAGCAGCGCGTCCTCGGGCACAGATACGCAGTATTTT
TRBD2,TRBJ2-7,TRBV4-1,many,CASSRGLAGGPGNYEQYF,TGCGCCAGCAGCCGCGGACTAGCGGGGGGGCCAGGGAACTACGAGCAGTACTTC
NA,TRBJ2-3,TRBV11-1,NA,CASRSGEAGEPTDTQYF,TGTGCCAGCAGATCGGGGGAGGCTGGGGAGCCCACAGATACGCAGTATTTT
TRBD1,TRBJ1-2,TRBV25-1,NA,CASSGYRGRIDGYTF,TGTGCCAGCAGTGGGTACAGGGGGCGCATTGATGGCTACACCTTC
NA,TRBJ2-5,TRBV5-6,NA,CASSPSTQYQVTQYF,TGTGCCAGCAGCCCCTCAACACAGTACCAAGTGACCCAGTACTTC
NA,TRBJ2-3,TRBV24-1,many,CATSDPLSSTDTQYF,TGTGCCACCAGTGACCCGCTGTCGAGCACAGATACGCAGTATTTT
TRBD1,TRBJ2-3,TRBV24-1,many,CATSGGQGSYTDTQYF,TGTGCCACCAGTGGAGGACAGGGGTCCTACACAGATACGCAGTATTTT
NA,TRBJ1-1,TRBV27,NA,CASSLGGTGTEAFF,TGTGCCAGCAGTTTAGGGGGAACAGGCACTGAAGCTTTCTTT
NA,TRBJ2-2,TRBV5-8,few,CASSRIETGSTGELFF,TGTGCCAGCAGCCGAATCGAAACAGGGAGCACCGGGGAGCTGTTTTTT
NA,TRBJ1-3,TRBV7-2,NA,CASSLLQGFLSGNTIYF,TGTGCCAGCAGCCTGTTGCAGGGGTTTTTGTCTGGAAACACCATATATTTT
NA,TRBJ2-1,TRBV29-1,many,CSVWASLLNEQFF,TGCAGCGTTTGGGCTAGTCTTCTCAATGAGCAGTTCTTC
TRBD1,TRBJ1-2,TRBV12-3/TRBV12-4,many,CASRLGTGHGYTF,TGTGCCAGCAGGTTAGGGACAGGTCATGGCTACACCTTC
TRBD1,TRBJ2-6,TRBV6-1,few,CASIWGDRLSGANVLTF,TGTGCCAGCATATGGGGGGACAGGCTCTCTGGGGCCAACGTCCTGACTTTC
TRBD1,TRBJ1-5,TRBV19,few,CASRLLPGQGLRGNQPQHF,TGTGCCAGTAGGCTACTCCCGGGACAGGGGCTTCGGGGCAATCAGCCCCAGCATTTT
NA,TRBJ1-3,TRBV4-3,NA,CASRPDRAGNTIYF,TGCGCCAGCAGACCTGACAGAGCTGGAAACACCATATATTTT
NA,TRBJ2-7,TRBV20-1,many,CSANLQGEHEQYF,TGCAGTGCTAATTTACAGGGTGAGCACGAGCAGTACTTC
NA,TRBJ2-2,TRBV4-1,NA,CASSQEGPLTGELFF,TGCGCCAGCAGCCAAGAAGGGCCACTCACCGGGGAGCTGTTTTTT
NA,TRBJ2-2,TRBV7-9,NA,CASSLMRVGGELFF,TGTGCCAGCAGCTTAATGCGGGTCGGCGGGGAGCTGTTTTTT
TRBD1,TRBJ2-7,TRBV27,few,CASSLWGTAYEQYF,TGTGCCAGCAGTTTATGGGGGACAGCCTACGAGCAGTACTTC
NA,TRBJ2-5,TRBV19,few,CASSIGLGEETQYF,TGTGCCAGTAGTATAGGACTCGGGGAGGAGACCCAGTACTTC
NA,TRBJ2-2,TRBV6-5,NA,CAGRQGSNTGELFF,TGTGCCGGCCGGCAGGGCTCGAACACCGGGGAGCTGTTTTTT
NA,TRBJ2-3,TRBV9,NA,CASSTPSGGIGGLTDTQYF,TGTGCCAGCAGCACTCCCTCTGGAGGAATCGGTGGGCTCACAGATACGCAGTATTTT
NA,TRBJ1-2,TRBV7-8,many,CASSPSGQFYGYTF,TGTGCCAGCAGCCCCTCCGGACAGTTCTATGGCTACACCTTC
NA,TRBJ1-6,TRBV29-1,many,CSVDWRDYWSPLHF,TGCAGCGTTGATTGGAGGGACTATTGGTCACCCCTCCACTTT
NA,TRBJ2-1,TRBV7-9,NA,CASSLGLGGTSYNEQFF,TGTGCCAGCAGCTTAGGTCTAGGCGGGACCTCCTACAATGAGCAGTTCTTC
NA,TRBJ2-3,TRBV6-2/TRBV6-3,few,CASSYLRENTDTQYF,TGTGCCAGCAGTTACCTCAGGGAAAACACAGATACGCAGTATTTT
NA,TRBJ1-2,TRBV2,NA,CASSEARDLHGYTF,TGTGCCAGCAGTGAGGCCAGGGATTTGCATGGCTACACCTTC
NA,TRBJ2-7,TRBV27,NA,CASSSIPDWEGPYEQYF,TGTGCCAGCAGTTCGATACCAGACTGGGAAGGCCCCTACGAGCAGTACTTC
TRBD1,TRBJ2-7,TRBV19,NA,CASSPRGQGEKFMRLYEQYF,TGTGCCAGTAGTCCCCGAGGACAGGGGGAGAAGTTTATGAGATTATACGAGCAGTACTTC
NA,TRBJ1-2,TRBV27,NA,CASSLMGGLYGYTF,TGTGCCAGCAGTTTAATGGGGGGGCTCTATGGCTACACCTTC
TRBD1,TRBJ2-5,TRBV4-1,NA,CASSPRTTDRGETQYF,TGCGCCAGCAGCCCCCGGACCACTGACAGGGGTGAGACCCAGTACTTC